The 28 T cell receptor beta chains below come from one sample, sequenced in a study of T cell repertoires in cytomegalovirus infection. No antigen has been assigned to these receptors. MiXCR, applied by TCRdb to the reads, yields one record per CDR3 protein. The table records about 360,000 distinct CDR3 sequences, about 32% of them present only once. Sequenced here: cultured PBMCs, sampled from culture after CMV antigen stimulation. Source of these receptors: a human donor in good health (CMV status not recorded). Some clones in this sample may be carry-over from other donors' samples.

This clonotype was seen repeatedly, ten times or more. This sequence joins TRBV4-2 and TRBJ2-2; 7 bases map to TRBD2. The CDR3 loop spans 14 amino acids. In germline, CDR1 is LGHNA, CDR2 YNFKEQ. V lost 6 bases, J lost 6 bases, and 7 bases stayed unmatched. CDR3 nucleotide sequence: TGTGCCAGCAGTGACGGGAGGTTAGCCGGGGAGCTGTTTTTT. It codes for CASSDGRLAGELFF.

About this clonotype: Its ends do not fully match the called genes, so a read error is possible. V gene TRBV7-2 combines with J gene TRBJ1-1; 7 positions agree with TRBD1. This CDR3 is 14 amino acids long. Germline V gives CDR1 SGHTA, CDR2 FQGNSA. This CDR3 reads CASSARQGGNEAFF. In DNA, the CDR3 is TGTGCCAGCAGCGCACGGCAGGGGGGTAATGAAGCTTTCTTC.

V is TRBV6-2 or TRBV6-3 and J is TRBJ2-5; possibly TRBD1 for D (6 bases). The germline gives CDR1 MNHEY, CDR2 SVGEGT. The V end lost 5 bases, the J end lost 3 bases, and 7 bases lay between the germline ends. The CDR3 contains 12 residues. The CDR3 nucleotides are TGTGCCAGCAGTAACAGGGAAGAGACCCAGTACTTC. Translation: CASSNREETQYF.

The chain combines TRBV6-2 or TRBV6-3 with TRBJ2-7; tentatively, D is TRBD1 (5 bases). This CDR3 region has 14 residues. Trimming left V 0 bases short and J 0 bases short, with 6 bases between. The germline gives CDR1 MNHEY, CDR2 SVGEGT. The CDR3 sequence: CASSYSTASYEQYF. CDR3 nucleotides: TGTGCCAGCAGTTACTCGACAGCCTCCTACGAGCAGTACTTC.

The CDR3 reads CASSLGTGRAEAFF. The CDR3 DNA follows: TGTGCCAGCAGCTTAGGGACCGGCCGCGCTGAAGCTTTCTTT. The chain links TRBV7-4 to TRBJ1-1; D remains ambiguous. Trimming left V 1 base short and J 6 bases short, with 12 bases between. Germline V lookup: CDR1 SGHVT, CDR2 SQSDAQ. CDR3 length equals 14 residues. Filled out from reference TRBV7-4 and TRBJ1-1, the complete variable domain reads GAGVSQSPRYKVAKRGRDVALRCDSISGHVTLYWYRQTLGQGSEVLTYSQSDAQRDKSGRPSGRFSAERPERSVSTLKIQRTEQGDSAVYLCASSLGTGRAEAFFGQGTRLTVV.

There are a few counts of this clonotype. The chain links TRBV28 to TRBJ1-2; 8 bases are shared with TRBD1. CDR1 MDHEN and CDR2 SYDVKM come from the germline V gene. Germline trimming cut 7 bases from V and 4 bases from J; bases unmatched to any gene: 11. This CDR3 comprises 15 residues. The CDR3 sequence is CASTSQGGLGYGYTF. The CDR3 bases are TGTGCCAGCACCTCACAGGGGGGTTTAGGCTATGGCTACACCTTC.

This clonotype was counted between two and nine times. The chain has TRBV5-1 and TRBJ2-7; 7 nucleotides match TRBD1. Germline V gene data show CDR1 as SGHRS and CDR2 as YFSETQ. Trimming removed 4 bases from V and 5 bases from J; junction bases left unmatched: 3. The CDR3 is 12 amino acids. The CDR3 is CASSGGQNEQYF. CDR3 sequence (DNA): TGCGCCAGCAGCGGGGGACAGAACGAGCAGTACTTC.

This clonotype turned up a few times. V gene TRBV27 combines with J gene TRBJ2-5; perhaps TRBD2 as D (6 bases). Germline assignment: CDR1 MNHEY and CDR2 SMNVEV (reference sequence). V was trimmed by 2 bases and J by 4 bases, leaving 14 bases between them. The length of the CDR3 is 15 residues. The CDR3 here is CASSLIGSVGETQYF. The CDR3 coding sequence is TGTGCCAGCAGTTTAATCGGGAGTGTTGGAGAGACCCAGTACTTC.

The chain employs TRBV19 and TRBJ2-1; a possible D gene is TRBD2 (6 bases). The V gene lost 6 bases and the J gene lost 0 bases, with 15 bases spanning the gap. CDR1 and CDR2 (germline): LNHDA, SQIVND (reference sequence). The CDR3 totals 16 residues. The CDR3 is CASREHGRSSYNEQFF. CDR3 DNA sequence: TGTGCCAGTAGAGAGCACGGGAGAAGCTCCTACAATGAGCAGTTCTTC.

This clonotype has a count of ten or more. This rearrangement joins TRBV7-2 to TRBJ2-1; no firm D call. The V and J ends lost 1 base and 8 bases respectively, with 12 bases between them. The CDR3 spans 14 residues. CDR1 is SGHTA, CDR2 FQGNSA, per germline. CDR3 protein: CASSLGPTRDEQFF. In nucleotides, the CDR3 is TGTGCCAGCAGCTTAGGACCCACACGGGATGAGCAGTTCTTC.

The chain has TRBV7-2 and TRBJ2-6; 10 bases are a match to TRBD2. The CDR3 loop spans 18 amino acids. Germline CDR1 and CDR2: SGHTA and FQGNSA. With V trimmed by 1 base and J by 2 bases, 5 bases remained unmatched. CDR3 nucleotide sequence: TGTGCCAGCAGCTTAGTGGGGACTAGCGTTACTGGGGCCAACGTCCTGACTTTC. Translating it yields CASSLVGTSVTGANVLTF.

The CDR3: CASSPTGPRNTEAFF. In DNA form, the CDR3 reads TGTGCCAGCAGTCCAACTGGTCCGAGGAACACTGAAGCTTTCTTT. The chain is built from TRBV28 and TRBJ1-1; D unclear. The CDR3 runs 15 residues. CDR1 is MDHEN and CDR2 is SYDVKM in the germline V gene. Between the trimmed V and J ends, which lost 5 bases and 1 base, there was a span of 14 bases.

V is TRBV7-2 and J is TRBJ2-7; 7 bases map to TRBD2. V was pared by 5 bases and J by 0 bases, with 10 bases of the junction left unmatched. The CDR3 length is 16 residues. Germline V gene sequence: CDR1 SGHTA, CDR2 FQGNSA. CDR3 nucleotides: TGTGCCAGCAGCGCCCAACTGTCGGGAGGCTCCTACGAGCAGTACGTC. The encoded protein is CASSAQLSGGSYEQYV.

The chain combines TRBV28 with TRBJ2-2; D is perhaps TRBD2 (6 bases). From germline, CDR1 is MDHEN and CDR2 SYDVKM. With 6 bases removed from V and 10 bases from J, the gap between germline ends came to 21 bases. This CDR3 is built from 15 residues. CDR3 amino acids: CASSPKWEAREELFF. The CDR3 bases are TGTGCCAGCAGCCCGAAGTGGGAGGCAAGAGAGGAGCTGTTTTTT.

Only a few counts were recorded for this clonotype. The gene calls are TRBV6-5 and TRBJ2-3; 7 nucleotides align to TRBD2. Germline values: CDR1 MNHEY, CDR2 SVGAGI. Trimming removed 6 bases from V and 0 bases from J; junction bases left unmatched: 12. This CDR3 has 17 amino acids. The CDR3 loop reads CASRQLARESSTDTQYF. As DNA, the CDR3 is TGTGCCAGCAGACAACTAGCGAGGGAGTCTAGCACAGATACGCAGTATTTT.

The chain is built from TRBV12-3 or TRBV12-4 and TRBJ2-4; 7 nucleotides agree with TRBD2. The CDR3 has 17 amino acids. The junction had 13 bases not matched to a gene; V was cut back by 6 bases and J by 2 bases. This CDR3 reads CASSPRTGLVTKNIQYF. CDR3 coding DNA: TGTGCCAGCAGCCCACGCACAGGACTAGTCACCAAAAACATTCAGTACTTC.

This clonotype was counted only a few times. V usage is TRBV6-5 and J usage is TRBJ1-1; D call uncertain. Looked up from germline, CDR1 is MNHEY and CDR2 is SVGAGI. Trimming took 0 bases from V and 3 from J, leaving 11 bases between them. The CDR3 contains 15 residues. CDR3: CASSYSGGRYTEAFF. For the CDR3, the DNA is TGTGCCAGCAGTTACTCGGGCGGTAGATACACTGAAGCTTTCTTT.

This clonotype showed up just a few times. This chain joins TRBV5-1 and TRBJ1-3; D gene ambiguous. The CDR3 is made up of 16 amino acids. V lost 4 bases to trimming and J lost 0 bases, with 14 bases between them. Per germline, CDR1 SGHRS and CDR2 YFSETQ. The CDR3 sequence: CASSVTGPSSGNTIYF. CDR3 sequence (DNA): TGCGCCAGCAGCGTCACCGGGCCTTCCTCTGGAAACACCATATATTTT.

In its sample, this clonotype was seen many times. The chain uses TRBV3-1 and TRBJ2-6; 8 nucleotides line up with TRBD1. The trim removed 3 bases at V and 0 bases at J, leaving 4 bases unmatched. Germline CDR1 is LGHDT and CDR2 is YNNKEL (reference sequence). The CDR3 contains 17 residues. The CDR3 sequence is CASSQGTGASGANVLTF. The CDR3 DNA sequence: TGTGCCAGCAGCCAGGGGACAGGTGCCTCTGGGGCCAACGTCCTGACTTTC.

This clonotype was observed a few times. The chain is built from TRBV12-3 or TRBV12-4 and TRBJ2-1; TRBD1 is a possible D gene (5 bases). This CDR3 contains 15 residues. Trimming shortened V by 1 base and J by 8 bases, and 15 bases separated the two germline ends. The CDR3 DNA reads TGTGCCAGCAGTTTAGACAGGCAGACGTTCGATGAGCAGTTCTTC. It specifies CASSLDRQTFDEQFF.

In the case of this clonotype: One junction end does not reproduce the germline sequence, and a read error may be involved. CDR3 region: CASSQVSAGRFNEQFF. CDR3 DNA: TGTGCCAGCAGCCAAGTTTCTGCTGGGAGGTTCAATGAGCAGTTCTTC. The chain couples TRBV4-1 to TRBJ2-1; tentatively, D is TRBD2 (6 bases). CDR1 and CDR2 (germline): MGHRA, YSYEKL. CDR3 length equals 16 residues.

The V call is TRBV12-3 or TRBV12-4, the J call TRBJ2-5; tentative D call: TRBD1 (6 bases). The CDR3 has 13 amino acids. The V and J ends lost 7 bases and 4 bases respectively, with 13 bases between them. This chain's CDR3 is CASTLIRGETQYF. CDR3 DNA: TGTGCCAGCACCCTCATCAGGGGAGAGACCCAGTACTTC.

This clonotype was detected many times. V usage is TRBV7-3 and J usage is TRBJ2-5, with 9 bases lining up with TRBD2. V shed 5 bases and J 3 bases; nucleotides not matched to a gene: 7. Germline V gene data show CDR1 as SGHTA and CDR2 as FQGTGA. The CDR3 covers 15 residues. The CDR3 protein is CASSPVRGREETQYF. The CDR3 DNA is TGTGCCAGCAGCCCCGTACGCGGGAGGGAAGAGACCCAGTACTTC.

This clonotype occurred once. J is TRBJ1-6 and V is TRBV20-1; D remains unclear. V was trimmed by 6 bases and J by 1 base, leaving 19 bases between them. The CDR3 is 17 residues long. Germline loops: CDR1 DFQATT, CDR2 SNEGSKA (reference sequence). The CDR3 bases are TGCAGTGCCCGAAAGGAGGGATTACGGTCCTATAATTCACCCCTCCACTTT. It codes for CSARKEGLRSYNSPLHF.

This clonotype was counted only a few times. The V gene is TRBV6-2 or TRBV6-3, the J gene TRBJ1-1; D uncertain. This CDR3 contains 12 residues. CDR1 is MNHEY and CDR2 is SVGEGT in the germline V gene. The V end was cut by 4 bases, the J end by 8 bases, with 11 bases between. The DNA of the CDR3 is TGTGCCAGCAGTTCGCCCAGCAGGGAAGCTTTCTTT. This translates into CASSSPSREAFF.

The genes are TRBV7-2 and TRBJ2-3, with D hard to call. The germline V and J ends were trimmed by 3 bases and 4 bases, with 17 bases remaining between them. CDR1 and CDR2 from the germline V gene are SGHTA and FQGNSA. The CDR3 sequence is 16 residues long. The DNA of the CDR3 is TGTGCCAGCAGCTTCACCTCCCGGGCCGATCCAGATACGCAGTATTTT. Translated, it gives CASSFTSRADPDTQYF. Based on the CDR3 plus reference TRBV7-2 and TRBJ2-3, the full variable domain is GAGVSQSPSNKVTEKGKDVELRCDPISGHTALYWYRQSLGQGLEFLIYFQGNSAPDKSGLPSDRFSAERTGGSVSTLTIQRTQQEDSAVYLCASSFTSRADPDTQYFGPGTRLTVL.

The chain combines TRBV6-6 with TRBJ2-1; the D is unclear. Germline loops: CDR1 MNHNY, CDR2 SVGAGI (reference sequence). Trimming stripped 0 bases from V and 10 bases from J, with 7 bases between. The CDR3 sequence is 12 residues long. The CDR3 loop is CASSYSIAEQFF. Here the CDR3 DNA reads TGTGCCAGCAGTTACTCGATCGCCGAGCAGTTCTTC.

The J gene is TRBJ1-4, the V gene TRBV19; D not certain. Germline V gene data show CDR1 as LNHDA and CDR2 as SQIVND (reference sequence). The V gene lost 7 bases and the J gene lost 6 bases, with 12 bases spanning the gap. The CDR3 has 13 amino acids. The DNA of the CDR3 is TGTGCCAGTACCCCGGGGTTTTATGAAAAACTGTTTTTT. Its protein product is CASTPGFYEKLFF.